The clone carrying this T cell receptor (beta chain) came up once. This specimen comes from a study of Ad26.COV2.S vaccination and SARS-CoV-2 variants. V was cut by 2 bases and J by 0 bases, with 8 bases left in between. Germline V CDR1 and CDR2: LGHDT, YNNKEL (reference sequence). The CDR3 length is 15 residues. Clones were read by immunoSEQ multiplex PCR, and TCRdb kept only the in-frame ones, dropping some. The data contain over 85,000 clones, 80% of them seen just once; the ten biggest clones take up around 16%. The sequencing used peripheral blood, collected after recovery from COVID-19. This TCR came from a human donor who had recovered from COVID-19. This sequence joins TRBV3-1 (or the pseudogene TRBV3-2) and TRBJ2-1; D call uncertain. In DNA form, the CDR3 reads TGTGCCAGCAGCCAATACCAGGCCTCCTACAATGAGCAGTTCTTC. Protein product: CASSQYQASYNEQFF.